The 19 T cell receptor beta chains given below trace back to one sample, sequenced in a study of T-cell memory formation after mild COVID-19. TCRdb called the 5' RACE reads again in MiXCR, with one record for every CDR3 protein. The table has roughly 43,000 distinct CDR3 sequences, 8% to 10% seen once. Sequencing was carried out using PBMCs or a T cell subset sorted from them (not recorded which). The receptors originated from an adult woman who had mild COVID-19 (a few samples of this study predate the infection). Cell type and time point are not known.

This chain connects TRBV7-8 to TRBJ2-5; tentative D call: TRBD2 (6 bases). The germline gives CDR1 SGHVS, CDR2 FQNEAQ. The CDR3 consists of 12 residues. V lost 0 bases, J lost 10 bases, and 9 bases lay in between. The CDR3 coding sequence is TGTGCCAGCAGCTTAGCGGGCGGGAACCAGTACTTC. Its protein is CASSLAGGNQYF. The complete variable domain, with remaining parts taken from reference TRBV7-8 and TRBJ2-5, reads GAGVSQSPRYKVAKRGQDVALRCDPISGHVSLFWYQQALGQGPEFLTYFQNEAQLDKSGLPSDRFFAERPEGSVSTLKIQRTQQEDSAVYLCASSLAGGNQYFGPGTRLLVL.

In nucleotides, the CDR3 is TGCGCCAGCAGCCAGACCCCCGGGAGTAGCAATCAGCCCCAGCATTTT. It yields the protein CASSQTPGSSNQPQHF. The chain employs TRBV4-1 and TRBJ1-5; D is uncertain. The V end was cut by 3 bases, the J end by 0 bases, with 12 bases between. The germline V gene encodes CDR1 MGHRA and CDR2 YSYEKL. The CDR3 has 16 residues.

This clonotype occurred a few times. This CDR3 is CASSPGLAGSNEQFF. Written as DNA, the CDR3 is TGTGCCAGCAGCCCCGGACTAGCGGGATCTAATGAGCAGTTCTTC. The V and J genes are TRBV7-2 and TRBJ2-1; TRBD2 matches 12 bases. V lost 5 bases, J lost 7 bases, and 6 bases stayed unmatched. This CDR3 region has 15 residues. Per the germline V gene, CDR1 is SGHTA and CDR2 is FQGNSA.

The CDR3 DNA is TGCGCCAGCAGCTTAGGGGGCGCCAACTATGGCTACACCTTC. Translating it yields CASSLGGANYGYTF. The V call is TRBV5-1, the J call TRBJ1-2, with TRBD1 matching 7 bases. CDR3 length: 14 residues. V trimming: 2 bases; J trimming: 2 bases; junction bases outside the gene matches: 3. Germline CDR1 and CDR2: SGHRS and YFSETQ.

The chain combines TRBV4-3 with TRBJ1-1; the D gene is possibly TRBD1 (6 bases). Trimming cost V 1 base and J 0 bases, with 9 bases left between them. The germline V gene encodes CDR1 LGHNA and CDR2 YSLEER. CDR3 length equals 15 residues. In DNA form, the CDR3 reads TGCGCCAGCAGCCAAGGGAGGACAGTGAACACTGAAGCTTTCTTT. This encodes CASSQGRTVNTEAFF.

This clonotype has more than one count but fewer than ten. This sequence joins TRBV20-1 and TRBJ1-2; 9 bases line up with TRBD1. The V gene end was trimmed by 1 base and the J gene end by 3 bases; junction bases not matched to a gene: 0. From germline, CDR1 is DFQATT and CDR2 SNEGSKA (reference sequence). The CDR3 spans 13 residues. The CDR3: CSARGQGDYGYTF. In DNA, the CDR3 is TGCAGTGCTAGAGGACAGGGGGACTATGGCTACACCTTC.

The chain combines TRBV7-8 with TRBJ2-3; TRBD2 agrees at 8 bases. The germline gives CDR1 SGHVS, CDR2 FQNEAQ. The length of the CDR3 is 16 residues. Unmatched junction bases numbered 5, after V lost 3 bases and J lost 0 bases. This CDR3 reads CASSLGRLASTDTQYF. CDR3 coding DNA: TGTGCCAGCAGCTTGGGGCGACTAGCGAGCACAGATACGCAGTATTTT.

The V and J genes are TRBV6-5 and TRBJ2-3; either TRBD1 or TRBD2 may fit D (5 bases each). The CDR3 is 15 amino acids. The V gene's germline CDR1 is MNHEY and CDR2 SVGAGI. V lost 6 bases and J lost 3, with 16 bases in between. The DNA of the CDR3 is TGTGCCAGCAGACGAAAGAGGGGCCGGACAGATACGCAGTATTTT. Translating gives CASRRKRGRTDTQYF.

This clonotype was recorded many times. The CDR3 sequence is CATSDFGRTSYNEQFF. Here the CDR3 DNA reads TGTGCCACCAGTGATTTTGGGCGGACCTCCTACAATGAGCAGTTCTTC. The chain links TRBV24-1 to TRBJ2-1; no definite D call. The CDR3 covers 16 residues. V was pared by 1 base and J by 0 bases, with 9 bases between. Germline V gives CDR1 KGHDR, CDR2 SFDVKD.

This clonotype was recorded at least ten times. This chain uses TRBV7-9 with TRBJ2-3; TRBD2 matches 9 bases. The V gene end was trimmed by 4 bases and the J gene end by 3 bases; junction bases not matched to a gene: 11. The germline gives CDR1 SEHNR, CDR2 FQNEAQ (reference sequence). The CDR3 extends over 17 amino acids. The CDR3 reads CASSSPLAGRATDTQYF. The CDR3 bases are TGTGCCAGCAGCTCGCCCCTAGCGGGAAGAGCGACAGATACGCAGTATTTT.

The chain uses TRBV20-1 and TRBJ1-3, with D possibly matching TRBD1 (6 bases). Germline V gene data show CDR1 as DFQATT and CDR2 as SNEGSKA (reference sequence). This CDR3 comprises 16 residues. Trimming took 6 bases from V and 0 from J, leaving 18 bases between them. This CDR3 is CSATPSQGLSGNTIYF. CDR3 sequence (DNA): TGCAGTGCGACCCCTTCACAGGGACTCTCTGGAAACACCATATATTTT.

The chain recombines TRBV7-2 with TRBJ1-1, with 7 positions matching TRBD1. The CDR3 contains 16 residues. Unmatched junction bases numbered 7, after V lost 1 base and J lost 2 bases. Germline CDR1 and CDR2: SGHTA and FQGNSA. Here the CDR3 reads CASSLEAGGFNTEAFF. The CDR3 nucleotides read TGTGCCAGCAGCTTAGAGGCAGGGGGGTTTAACACTGAAGCTTTCTTT.

This clonotype has only a few counts. V gene TRBV9 combines with J gene TRBJ2-7, with D unclear. Germline V gene data show CDR1 as SGDLS and CDR2 as YYNGEE. CDR3 length equals 14 residues. V gave up 0 bases and J gave up 1 base, with 8 bases separating them. This CDR3 is CASSVGPGSYEQYF. For the CDR3, the DNA is TGTGCCAGCAGCGTAGGTCCGGGTTCCTACGAGCAGTACTTC.

This clonotype was seen at least ten times. The V call is TRBV15, the J call TRBJ2-3, with TRBD1 matching 9 bases. The CDR3 loop spans 16 amino acids. J lost 2 bases, V lost 0 bases, and 3 bases had no gene match. In germline, CDR1 is LNHNV, CDR2 YYDKDF (reference sequence). CDR3: CATSREGQGTTDTQYF. CDR3 nucleotides: TGTGCCACCAGCAGAGAAGGACAGGGGACCACAGATACGCAGTATTTT.

This clonotype was counted between two and nine times. The chain links TRBV2 to TRBJ1-2, with 9 bases matching TRBD1. The trim removed 2 bases at V and 6 bases at J, leaving 7 bases unmatched. The CDR3 is 15 amino acids. Per germline, CDR1 SNHLY and CDR2 FYNNEI. CDR3 DNA: TGTGCCAGCAGTGAAAGGGACAGGGCGAGAGATGGCTACACCTTC. Translating gives CASSERDRARDGYTF.

The V and J genes are TRBV20-1 and TRBJ1-2, with 10 bases aligning to TRBD1. The V gene's germline CDR1 is DFQATT and CDR2 SNEGSKA (reference sequence). The junction had 7 bases not matched to a gene; V was cut back by 2 bases and J by 4 bases. This CDR3 region has 15 residues. CDR3 nucleotides: TGCAGTGCTAGATCCGGGACAGGGGAGGGCTATGGCTACACCTTC. Protein product: CSARSGTGEGYGYTF.

This clonotype was detected once. The chain is built from TRBV7-9 and TRBJ1-2, with a tentative D call TRBD1 (6 bases). The germline V gene encodes CDR1 SEHNR and CDR2 FQNEAQ (reference sequence). CDR3 length: 15 residues. V was shortened by 4 bases and J by 4 bases, with 16 bases between the two germline ends. In DNA, the CDR3 is TGTGCCAGCAGCTCAGATCAACAGGGAATCTATGGCTACACCTTC. It translates to CASSSDQQGIYGYTF.

This clonotype was counted between two and nine times. The V gene is TRBV7-3, the J gene TRBJ2-6; the D is unclear. The CDR3 runs 18 residues. V lost 1 base and J lost 0, with 13 bases in between. Germline loops: CDR1 SGHTA, CDR2 FQGTGA. DNA for the CDR3: TGTGCCAGCAGCTTAAGAAAGACATCGAGCTCTGGGGCCAACGTCCTGACTTTC. Its protein is CASSLRKTSSSGANVLTF.

Ten or more counts support this clonotype. The chain links TRBV5-1 to TRBJ2-3, with unresolved D. Germline V gene lookup returns CDR1 SGHRS and CDR2 YFSETQ. The CDR3 is 13 amino acids. Trimming removed 4 bases from V and 2 bases from J, with 8 bases in between. DNA for the CDR3: TGCGCCAGCAGCCGGGCCGCCACAGATACGCAGTATTTT. Its protein product is CASSRAATDTQYF.